This T cell receptor (beta chain) was captured by sequencing in a study of blood T cell dynamics during melanoma immunotherapy. Sequenced by immunoSEQ multiplex PCR; TCRdb stores in-frame clones only, minus some. The sample lists around 6,200 clones, around three quarters occurring once. The germline V and J ends were trimmed by 2 bases and 1 base, with 7 bases remaining between them. The CDR3 has 14 amino acids. The germline gives CDR1 WNHNN, CDR2 SYGVQD (reference sequence). Described time point: week 3, after first cycle of checkpoint inhibitor. Patients had no prior systemic cancer treatment, immunosuppressants or other active cancers.

The rearrangement joins TRBV10-1 to TRBJ2-3; D is possibly TRBD2 (5 bases). The sample consisted of blood, taken from a patient treated with checkpoint blockade. This receptor was taken from a human donor with melanoma. CDR3 in DNA: TGCGCCAGCAGTGAGCTAGCCCGCACAGATACGCAGTATTTT. Protein product: CASSELARTDTQYF.